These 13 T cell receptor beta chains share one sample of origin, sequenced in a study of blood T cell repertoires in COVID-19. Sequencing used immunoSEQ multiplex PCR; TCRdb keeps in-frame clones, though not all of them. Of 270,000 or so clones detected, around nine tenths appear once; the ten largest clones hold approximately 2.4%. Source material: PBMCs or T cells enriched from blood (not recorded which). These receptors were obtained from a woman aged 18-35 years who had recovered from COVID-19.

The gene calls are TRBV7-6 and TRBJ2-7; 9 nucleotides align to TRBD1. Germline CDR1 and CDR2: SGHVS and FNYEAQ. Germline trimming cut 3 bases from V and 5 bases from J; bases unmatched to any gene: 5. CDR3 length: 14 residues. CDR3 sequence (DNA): TGTGCCAGCAGCTTCGTGGGACAGGGTAACGAGCAGTACTTC. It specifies CASSFVGQGNEQYF.

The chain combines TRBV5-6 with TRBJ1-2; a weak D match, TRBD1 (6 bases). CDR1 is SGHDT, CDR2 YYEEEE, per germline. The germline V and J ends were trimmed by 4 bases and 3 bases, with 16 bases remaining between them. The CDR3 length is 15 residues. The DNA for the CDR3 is TGTGCCAGCAGCCCCACCGGACAGAGATACTATGGCTACACCTTC. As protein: CASSPTGQRYYGYTF. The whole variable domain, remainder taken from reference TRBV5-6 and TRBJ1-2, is DAGVTQSPTHLIKTRGQQVTLRCSPKSGHDTVSWYQQALGQGPQFIFQYYEEEERQRGNFPDRFSGHQFPNYSSELNVNALLLGDSALYLCASSPTGQRYYGYTFGSGTRLTVV.

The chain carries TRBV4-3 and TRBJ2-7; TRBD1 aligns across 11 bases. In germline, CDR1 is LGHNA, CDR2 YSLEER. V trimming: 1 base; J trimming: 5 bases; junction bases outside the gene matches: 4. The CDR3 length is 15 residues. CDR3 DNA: TGCGCCAGCAGCCAAGGTACGGGACAGGGGGACGAGCAGTACTTC. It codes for CASSQGTGQGDEQYF.

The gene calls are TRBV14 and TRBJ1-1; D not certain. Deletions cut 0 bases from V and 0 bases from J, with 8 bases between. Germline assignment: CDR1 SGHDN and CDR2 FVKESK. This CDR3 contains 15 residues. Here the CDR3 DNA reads TGTGCCAGCAGCCAAGATCTGGGCTTGAACACTGAAGCTTTCTTT. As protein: CASSQDLGLNTEAFF.

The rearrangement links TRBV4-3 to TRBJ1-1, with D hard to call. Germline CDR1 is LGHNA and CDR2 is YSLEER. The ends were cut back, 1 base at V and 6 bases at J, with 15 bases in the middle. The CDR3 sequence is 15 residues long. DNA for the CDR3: TGCGCCAGCAGCCAAGCTAGAGAGGGTCGGGCTGAAGCTTTCTTT. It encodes CASSQAREGRAEAFF.

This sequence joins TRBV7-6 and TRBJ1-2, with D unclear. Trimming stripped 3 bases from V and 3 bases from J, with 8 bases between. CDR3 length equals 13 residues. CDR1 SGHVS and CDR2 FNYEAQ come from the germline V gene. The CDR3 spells CASSLGGDYGYTF. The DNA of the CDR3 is TGTGCCAGCAGCTTGGGAGGAGACTATGGCTACACCTTC.

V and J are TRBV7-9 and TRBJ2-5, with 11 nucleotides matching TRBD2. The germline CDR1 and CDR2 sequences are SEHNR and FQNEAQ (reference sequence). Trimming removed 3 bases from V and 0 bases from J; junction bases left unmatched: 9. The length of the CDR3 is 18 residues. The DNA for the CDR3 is TGTGCCAGCAGCTTCGGGACTAGCGGCCGGGGAGACCAAGAGACCCAGTACTTC. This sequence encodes CASSFGTSGRGDQETQYF.

The CDR3 here is CASSLGLAGGETQYF. Written as DNA, the CDR3 is TGTGCCAGCAGCTTAGGGCTAGCGGGGGGAGAGACCCAGTACTTC. This sequence joins TRBV7-9 and TRBJ2-5; 11 bases agree with TRBD2. V trimming: 1 base; J trimming: 4 bases; junction bases outside the gene matches: 2. Germline CDR1 and CDR2: SEHNR and FQNEAQ (reference sequence). The CDR3 spans 15 residues.

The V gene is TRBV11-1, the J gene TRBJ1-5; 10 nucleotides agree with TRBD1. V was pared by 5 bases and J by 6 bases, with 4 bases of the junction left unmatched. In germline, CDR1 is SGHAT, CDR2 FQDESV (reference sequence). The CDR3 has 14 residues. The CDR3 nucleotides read TGTGCCAGCAGCGCCGGACAGGGGGGTCAGCCCCAGCATTTT. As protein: CASSAGQGGQPQHF.

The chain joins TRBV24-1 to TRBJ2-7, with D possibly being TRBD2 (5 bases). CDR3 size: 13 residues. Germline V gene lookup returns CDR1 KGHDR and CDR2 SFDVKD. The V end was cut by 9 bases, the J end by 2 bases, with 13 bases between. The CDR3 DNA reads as TGTGCCACCGACTCCGGGATAACCTACGAGCAGTACTTC. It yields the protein CATDSGITYEQYF.

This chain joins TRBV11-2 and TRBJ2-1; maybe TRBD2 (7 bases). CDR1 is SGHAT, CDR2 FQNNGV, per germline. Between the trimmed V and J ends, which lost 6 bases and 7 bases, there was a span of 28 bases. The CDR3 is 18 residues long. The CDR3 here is CASRPWARGRAAGNEQFF. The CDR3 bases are TGTGCCAGCAGACCATGGGCTAGGGGGAGGGCGGCTGGGAATGAGCAGTTCTTC.

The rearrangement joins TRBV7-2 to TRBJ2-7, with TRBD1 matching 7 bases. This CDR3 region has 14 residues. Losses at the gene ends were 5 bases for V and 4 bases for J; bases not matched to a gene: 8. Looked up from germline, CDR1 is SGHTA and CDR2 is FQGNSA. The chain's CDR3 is CASSKSAQGYEQYF. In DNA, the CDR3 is TGTGCCAGCAGCAAAAGCGCACAGGGGTACGAGCAGTACTTC. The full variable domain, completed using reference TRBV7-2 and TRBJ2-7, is GAGVSQSPSNKVTEKGKDVELRCDPISGHTALYWYRQSLGQGLEFLIYFQGNSAPDKSGLPSDRFSAERTGGSVSTLTIQRTQQEDSAVYLCASSKSAQGYEQYFGPGTRLTVT.

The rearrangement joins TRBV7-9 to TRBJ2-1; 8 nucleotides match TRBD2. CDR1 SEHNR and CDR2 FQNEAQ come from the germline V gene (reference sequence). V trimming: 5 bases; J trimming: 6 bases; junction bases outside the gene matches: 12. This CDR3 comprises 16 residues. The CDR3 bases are TGTGCCAGCAGCCCCGCCGGGACTAGGAACGGCAATGAGCAGTTCTTC. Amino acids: CASSPAGTRNGNEQFF.